Each of the 20 T cell receptor beta chains below was sequenced from the same sample in a study of T cell responses to AZD1222 COVID-19 vaccine. Measured with immunoSEQ multiplex PCR; TCRdb has only the in-frame clones, and not every one. In the table there are some 170,000 clones, 85% to 90% of which are singletons. The material was peripheral blood, obtained on day 0 of AZD1222 vaccination. These receptors came from an adult in good health.

This clone appeared a few times. The V and J genes are TRBV4-2 and TRBJ2-2; D is undetermined. V was clipped by 2 bases and J by 2 bases, with 9 bases between them. CDR3 length equals 15 residues. Looked up from germline, CDR1 is LGHNA and CDR2 is YNFKEQ. The CDR3 DNA reads TGTGCCAGCAGCCAAACCCTACCCAACACCGGGGAGCTGTTTTTT. As protein: CASSQTLPNTGELFF.

There are a few counts of this clone. DNA of the CDR3: TGTGCCAGCAGCCAAGATGGACTAGCGGGAGAGACCCAGTACTTC. Its translation is CASSQDGLAGETQYF. The gene calls are TRBV3-1 (or the pseudogene TRBV3-2) and TRBJ2-5, with 11 bases identical to TRBD2. Trimming at V came to 0 bases and at J to 4 bases, leaving 1 base not matched to a gene. Germline V lookup: CDR1 LGHDT, CDR2 YNNKEL (reference sequence). The CDR3 runs 15 residues.

In this sample, this clone turned up a few times. For the CDR3, the DNA is TGCAGCGTTGGTTTAGGGGCAGTCCTCCCTGGGGCCAACGTCCTGACTTTC. Amino acid sequence: CSVGLGAVLPGANVLTF. The chain links TRBV29-1 to TRBJ2-6, with D possibly TRBD1 on 5 matching bases. Germline CDR1 and CDR2: SQVTM and ANQGSEA. Trimming left V 4 bases short and J 2 bases short, with 18 bases between. The CDR3 extends over 17 amino acids.

The chain has TRBV27 and TRBJ1-6; TRBD1 matches 10 bases. The CDR3 is 17 amino acids. In germline, CDR1 is MNHEY, CDR2 SMNVEV (reference sequence). The J segment lost 7 bases and the V segment lost 3 bases, leaving 9 bases of the junction unmatched. CDR3 DNA: TGTGCCAGCAGTTTCCAAGGGACAGGGGTGCCAAATTCACCCCTCCACTTT. Its protein is CASSFQGTGVPNSPLHF.

The V call is TRBV28, the J call TRBJ2-5; the match to TRBD2 covers 9 bases. CDR3 length: 15 amino acids. Germline values: CDR1 MDHEN, CDR2 SYDVKM. The J segment lost 5 bases and the V segment lost 7 bases, leaving 11 bases of the junction unmatched. The CDR3 spells CASTGGRATVETQYF. The CDR3 DNA follows: TGTGCCAGCACGGGCGGGAGGGCAACCGTTGAGACCCAGTACTTC.

The rearrangement uses TRBV29-1 and TRBJ2-7, with D perhaps matching TRBD1 (6 bases). The CDR3 covers 14 residues. Trimming stripped 7 bases from V and 7 bases from J, with 23 bases between. From germline, CDR1 is SQVTM and CDR2 ANQGSEA. The CDR3 sequence is CSARSQTGSREQYF. Written as DNA, the CDR3 is TGCAGCGCCCGCAGCCAGACAGGCAGTCGGGAGCAGTACTTC.

This chain connects TRBV9 to TRBJ2-7, with 7 bases fitting TRBD1. Germline CDR1 and CDR2: SGDLS and YYNGEE. The CDR3 extends over 16 amino acids. V lost 4 bases to trimming and J lost 2 bases; unmatched junction nucleotides: 12. The CDR3 sequence: CASSHKPGTDPYEQYF. Here the CDR3 DNA reads TGTGCCAGCAGCCACAAGCCAGGGACAGACCCCTACGAGCAGTACTTC.

This sequence joins TRBV4-3 and TRBJ2-1; a possible D gene is TRBD1 (6 bases). CDR1 and CDR2 from the germline V gene are LGHNA and YSLEER. V was trimmed by 4 bases and J by 0 bases, leaving 13 bases between them. The CDR3 length is 16 residues. In DNA, the CDR3 is TGCGCCAGCAGCCTCCTGGGGACAAACTCCTACAATGAGCAGTTCTTC. Translated, it gives CASSLLGTNSYNEQFF.

This chain joins TRBV12-5 and TRBJ2-5; 11 positions agree with TRBD1. The germline V gene has CDR1 LGHNT and CDR2 FRNRAP. The CDR3 has 16 residues. V lost 4 bases and J lost 2; bases outside the gene matches: 6. The CDR3 reads CASGSGQGAGQETQYF. The CDR3 nucleotides are TGTGCTAGTGGTTCTGGACAGGGGGCAGGGCAAGAGACCCAGTACTTC.

The CDR3 loop reads CASSQDSRGLGTDTQYF. The CDR3 nucleotides are TGCGCCAGCAGCCAAGATTCTCGGGGCCTCGGCACAGATACGCAGTATTTT. J is TRBJ2-3 and V is TRBV4-1, with D perhaps being TRBD1 or TRBD2 (5 bases each). The germline V gene has CDR1 MGHRA and CDR2 YSYEKL. The CDR3 spans 17 residues. Trimming pared 0 bases from V and 1 base from J, leaving 14 bases between.

The chain has TRBV15 and TRBJ2-1, with a tentative D call TRBD1 (6 bases). Trimming stripped 2 bases from V and 6 bases from J, with 14 bases between. CDR3 length: 15 amino acids. Germline V gives CDR1 LNHNV, CDR2 YYDKDF (reference sequence). Written as DNA, the CDR3 is TGTGCCACCAGCAGACTAGACAGGCTCGGCAATGAGCAGTTCTTC. Its protein is CATSRLDRLGNEQFF. Drawing the rest from reference TRBV15 and TRBJ2-1, the complete variable domain is DAMVIQNPRYQVTQFGKPVTLSCSQTLNHNVMYWYQQKSSQAPKLLFHYYDKDFNNEADTPDNFQSRRPNTSFCFLDIRSPGLGDTAMYLCATSRLDRLGNEQFFGPGTRLTVL.

V usage is TRBV21-1 and J usage is TRBJ2-7. TRBV21-1 is reported as a pseudogene. The CDR3 sequence is 12 residues long. Here the CDR3 DNA reads TGTGCCAGCAGCAAAAGACGACGCGAGCAGTACGTC. It specifies CASSKRRREQYV.

As regards this clone: Other DNA sequences in this specimen translate into the identical CDR3. The chain uses TRBV9 and TRBJ2-2; D not resolved. There are 13 residues in the CDR3. Germline V gives CDR1 SGDLS, CDR2 YYNGEE. Trimming shortened V by 0 bases and J by 3 bases, and 3 bases separated the two germline ends. DNA of the CDR3: TGTGCCAGCAGCGTAGTAGACACCGGGGAGCTGTTTTTT. Encoded protein: CASSVVDTGELFF.

The chain couples TRBV30 to TRBJ1-1, with 7 nucleotides matching TRBD1. The CDR3 sequence is 13 residues long. CDR1 is GTSNPN and CDR2 is SVGIG in the germline V gene (reference sequence). V shed 4 bases, J shed 5 bases, and the junction held 7 bases outside the gene matches. The chain's CDR3 is CAWNRQGETEAFF. Here the CDR3 DNA reads TGTGCCTGGAACCGACAGGGAGAAACTGAAGCTTTCTTT.

This clone was observed a few times. The chain uses TRBV6-5 and TRBJ2-7; 7 bases match TRBD1. The CDR3 has 13 amino acids. Trimming cost V 6 bases and J 3 bases; bases outside gene matches: 5. From germline, CDR1 is MNHEY and CDR2 SVGAGI. CDR3 protein: CASRQTGIYEQYF. CDR3 bases: TGTGCCAGCAGGCAGACAGGGATCTACGAGCAGTACTTC.

This clone was counted between two and nine times. V gene TRBV5-1 combines with J gene TRBJ1-1; D might be TRBD1 (6 bases). The length of the CDR3 is 14 residues. The V end lost 0 bases, the J end lost 3 bases, and 9 bases lay between the germline ends. Germline CDR1 SGHRS, CDR2 YFSETQ. In DNA form, the CDR3 reads TGCGCCAGCAGCTTGGGGGGACACGACACTGAAGCTTTCTTT. Protein: CASSLGGHDTEAFF.

This chain uses TRBV5-4 with TRBJ1-2, with D possibly TRBD1 on 5 matching bases. This CDR3 comprises 15 residues. Looked up from germline, CDR1 is SGHNT and CDR2 is YYREEE (reference sequence). V lost 0 bases and J 2 bases, leaving 11 bases between the germline ends. In DNA, the CDR3 is TGTGCCAGCAGCTTGGGATTGACAGAGAACTATGGCTACACCTTC. Its protein product is CASSLGLTENYGYTF.

The rearrangement links TRBV30 to TRBJ2-1, with D maybe TRBD2 (6 bases). The germline CDR1 and CDR2 sequences are GTSNPN and SVGIG (reference sequence). V lost 2 bases to trimming and J lost 10 bases, with 9 bases between them. The CDR3 is made up of 11 amino acids. The CDR3 here is CAWSTGSEQFF. CDR3 bases: TGTGCCTGGAGTACCGGGAGCGAGCAGTTCTTC.

The chain uses TRBV4-1 and TRBJ1-6; 7 nucleotides line up with TRBD1. This CDR3 has 18 amino acids. V gave up 0 bases and J gave up 9 bases; unmatched junction bases: 14. Germline V CDR1 and CDR2: MGHRA, YSYEKL. CDR3 residues: CASSQDLFGTADSSPLHF. DNA of the CDR3: TGCGCCAGCAGCCAAGATCTTTTTGGGACAGCCGACAGTTCACCCCTCCACTTT.

The chain couples TRBV5-1 to TRBJ1-1; tentatively, D is TRBD1 (5 bases). Per the germline V gene, CDR1 is SGHRS and CDR2 is YFSETQ. The length of the CDR3 is 14 residues. V shed 4 bases and J shed 5 bases, with 15 bases lying between them. CDR3 sequence reads: CASSETTGVTEAFF. The CDR3 DNA reads as TGCGCCAGCAGCGAAACAACGGGGGTTACTGAAGCTTTCTTT. Based on the CDR3 plus reference TRBV5-1 and TRBJ1-1, the full variable domain is KAGVTQTPRYLIKTRGQQVTLSCSPISGHRSVSWYQQTPGQGLQFLFEYFSETQRNKGNFPGRFSGRQFSNSRSEMNVSTLELGDSALYLCASSETTGVTEAFFGQGTRLTVV.